The 24 T cell receptor beta chains below were found in one sample sequenced in a study of cytomegalovirus exposure and HLA in healthy donors. Vbeta (60) and Jbeta (13) primers were used in the PCR. Sequencing used immunoSEQ multiplex PCR; TCRdb keeps in-frame clones, though not all of them. Among 70,000 to 95,000 clones listed, more than 80% were seen once. Sequencing used PBMCs. Receptors originate from a woman under 40 in good health and CMV-seronegative.

The J gene is TRBJ2-5, the V gene TRBV28; 7 nucleotides line up with TRBD1. Germline V CDR1 and CDR2: MDHEN, SYDVKM. This CDR3 contains 14 residues. After removal of 6 bases from V and 3 bases from J, the junction contained 7 bases not matched to a gene. The CDR3 sequence: CASSERGREETQYF. CDR3 in DNA: TGTGCCAGCAGCGAGAGGGGGCGGGAAGAGACCCAGTACTTC.

A single count supports this clone. V is TRBV18 and J is TRBJ2-1; 8 nucleotides agree with TRBD2. The J segment lost 0 bases and the V segment lost 1 base, leaving 14 bases of the junction unmatched. Germline V CDR1 and CDR2: KGHSH, LQKENI. The length of the CDR3 is 20 residues. CDR3: CASSPLAMGGRWSSYNEQFF. In DNA, the CDR3 is TGTGCCAGCTCACCACTCGCTATGGGCGGGAGGTGGAGCTCCTACAATGAGCAGTTCTTC.

The count of this clone is one. The rearrangement joins TRBV18 to TRBJ1-5, with 7 bases that match TRBD1. The V gene end was trimmed by 3 bases and the J gene end by 7 bases; junction bases not matched to a gene: 9. The germline gives CDR1 KGHSH, CDR2 LQKENI. This CDR3 region has 15 residues. The chain's CDR3 is CASSPQGEVGQPQHF. The CDR3 nucleotides are TGTGCCAGCTCACCCCAGGGGGAGGTGGGCCAGCCCCAGCATTTT.

In nucleotides, the CDR3 is TGTGCCAGCTCACTCGGCCTAAGCGGGACTGAAGCTTTCTTT. The encoded protein is CASSLGLSGTEAFF. J is TRBJ1-1 and V is TRBV18; no firm D call. In germline, CDR1 is KGHSH, CDR2 LQKENI. The V end lost 4 bases, the J end lost 5 bases, and 14 bases lay between the germline ends. This CDR3 comprises 14 residues.

This sequence joins TRBV19 and TRBJ1-1; no reliable D call. Deletions cut 3 bases from V and 5 bases from J, with 10 bases between. The germline gives CDR1 LNHDA, CDR2 SQIVND (reference sequence). This CDR3 is 13 amino acids long. The CDR3 DNA follows: TGTGCCAGTAGTATCGGCGGTGGGACTGAAGCTTTCTTT. The encoded protein is CASSIGGGTEAFF.

V usage is TRBV5-1 and J usage is TRBJ1-1; 12 nucleotides align to TRBD1. This CDR3 is 18 amino acids long. The trim removed 0 bases at V and 3 bases at J, leaving 9 bases unmatched. Germline loops: CDR1 SGHRS, CDR2 YFSETQ. CDR3 residues: CASSLVGTGGRGDTEAFF. The CDR3 DNA reads TGCGCCAGCAGCTTGGTGGGGACAGGGGGCAGAGGGGACACTGAAGCTTTCTTT.

This clone was counted a few times. The gene calls are TRBV19 and TRBJ2-1; 10 bases are shared with TRBD2. The CDR3 loop spans 17 amino acids. After removal of 4 bases from V and 0 bases from J, the junction contained 6 bases not matched to a gene. Germline CDR1 and CDR2: LNHDA and SQIVND (reference sequence). The CDR3 DNA follows: TGTGCCAGTAGTACACGTAGCGGGAGGAGCTCCTACAATGAGCAGTTCTTC. Protein: CASSTRSGRSSYNEQFF.

V gene TRBV5-1 combines with J gene TRBJ2-7; 7 positions agree with TRBD2. The trim removed 0 bases at V and 2 bases at J, leaving 8 bases unmatched. CDR1 SGHRS and CDR2 YFSETQ come from the germline V gene. This CDR3 is 16 amino acids long. The CDR3: CASSLGGTTGAYEQYF. The DNA of the CDR3 is TGCGCCAGCAGCTTGGGGGGGACTACCGGTGCCTACGAGCAGTACTTC.

The chain joins TRBV4-2 to TRBJ1-1, with a possible D match to TRBD1 (6 bases). The V gene's germline CDR1 is LGHNA and CDR2 YNFKEQ. The CDR3 has 13 residues. V lost 3 bases to trimming and J lost 8 bases, with 13 bases between them. CDR3: CASSQETDREAFF. DNA for the CDR3: TGTGCCAGCAGCCAGGAAACCGACAGGGAAGCTTTCTTT.

Concerning this clone: The identical CDR3 is also encoded by other nucleotide sequences in the sample. The V gene is TRBV7-9, the J gene TRBJ2-5; D unresolved. Germline lookup yields CDR1 SEHNR and CDR2 FQNEAQ (reference sequence). Trimming left V 4 bases short and J 2 bases short, with 2 bases between. This CDR3 spans 11 amino acids. In DNA form, the CDR3 reads TGTGCCAGCAGCTCACAAGAGACCCAGTACTTC. Protein product: CASSSQETQYF.

The J gene is TRBJ2-7, the V gene TRBV29-1; 8 positions match TRBD1. Germline V CDR1 and CDR2: SQVTM, ANQGSEA. V was pared by 6 bases and J by 1 base, with 5 bases of the junction left unmatched. The CDR3 loop spans 13 amino acids. CDR3 amino acids: CSVRQGPSYEQYF. The CDR3 DNA follows: TGCAGCGTCCGACAGGGGCCTTCCTACGAGCAGTACTTC.

The chain has TRBV10-1 and TRBJ2-2; 11 bases match TRBD1. The CDR3 length is 21 residues. CDR1 WNHNN and CDR2 SYGVQD come from the germline V gene (reference sequence). With V trimmed by 4 bases and J by 6 bases, 22 bases remained unmatched. The DNA of the CDR3 is TGCGCCAGCAGTGCCCTCCCGGGACAGGGGGAACTATCAGGGCGACCCGGGGAGCTGTTTTTT. Its translation is CASSALPGQGELSGRPGELFF.

V usage is TRBV10-2 and J usage is TRBJ2-7; 8 nucleotides match TRBD2. Germline values: CDR1 WSHSY, CDR2 SAAADI. V was clipped by 3 bases and J by 3 bases; unmatched bases: 4. The CDR3 covers 14 residues. The CDR3 nucleotides read TGCGCCAGCAGTGAAAGCGGGAGAGGCTACGAGCAGTACTTC. Amino acids: CASSESGRGYEQYF.

V gene TRBV29-1 combines with J gene TRBJ2-3, with 8 bases that match TRBD2. Trimming at V came to 3 bases and at J to 2 bases, leaving 16 bases not matched to a gene. Germline CDR1 is SQVTM and CDR2 is ANQGSEA. The CDR3 spans 18 residues. The CDR3 nucleotides read TGCAGCGTTGACCAAAAACCCGATAGCGGGACCTCCACAGATACGCAGTATTTT. It codes for CSVDQKPDSGTSTDTQYF.

The rearrangement joins TRBV29-1 to TRBJ1-2; 7 nucleotides agree with TRBD1. Germline V CDR1 and CDR2: SQVTM, ANQGSEA. CDR3 length: 14 residues. V lost 6 bases and J lost 4; bases outside the gene matches: 11. The chain's CDR3 is CSVDPMGQSYGYTF. CDR3 bases: TGCAGCGTGGACCCCATGGGACAGTCCTATGGCTACACCTTC.

The chain couples TRBV13 to TRBJ2-7; 8 nucleotides align to TRBD2. V was pared by 3 bases and J by 2 bases, with 3 bases of the junction left unmatched. The CDR3 sequence is 14 residues long. CDR1 and CDR2 from the germline V gene are PRHDT and FYEKMQ (reference sequence). CDR3 coding DNA: TGTGCCAGCAGCTTGCAAGCGGGAGCCTACGAGCAGTACTTC. Amino acids: CASSLQAGAYEQYF.

The V gene is TRBV9, the J gene TRBJ2-7; D gene uncertain. Germline CDR1 and CDR2: SGDLS and YYNGEE. The V end was cut by 3 bases, the J end by 6 bases, with 10 bases between. This CDR3 has 12 amino acids. CDR3 loop: CASSAFSGEQYF. CDR3 sequence (DNA): TGTGCCAGCAGCGCCTTTTCCGGCGAGCAGTACTTC.

The table lists this clone with a few counts. This chain joins TRBV19 and TRBJ2-3; weak D call: TRBD2 (6 bases). The CDR3 spans 16 residues. Per germline, CDR1 LNHDA and CDR2 SQIVND (reference sequence). The V end lost 3 bases, the J end lost 3 bases, and 16 bases lay between the germline ends. CDR3 amino acids: CASSMTEGTPTDTQYF. The DNA for the CDR3 is TGTGCCAGTAGTATGACGGAGGGGACCCCGACAGATACGCAGTATTTT. The full variable domain, in which reference TRBV19 and TRBJ2-3 provide the parts outside the CDR3, is DGGITQSPKYLFRKEGQNVTLSCEQNLNHDAMYWYRQDPGQGLRLIYYSQIVNDFQKGDIAEGYSVSREKKESFPLTVTSAQKNPTAFYLCASSMTEGTPTDTQYFGPGTRLTVL.

This rearrangement joins TRBV18 to TRBJ2-7; the match to TRBD2 covers 7 bases. V lost 6 bases, J lost 7 bases, and 12 bases stayed unmatched. The CDR3 sequence is 14 residues long. Germline assignment: CDR1 KGHSH and CDR2 LQKENI. The CDR3 region is CASSPAGLPREQYF. In nucleotides, the CDR3 is TGTGCCAGCTCTCCAGCGGGACTTCCTCGGGAGCAGTACTTC.

This clone was observed a few times. The chain has TRBV15 and TRBJ2-7; 8 bases are shared with TRBD1. J was trimmed by 3 bases and V by 8 bases; bases with no gene match: 6. The V gene's germline CDR1 is LNHNV and CDR2 YYDKDF (reference sequence). This CDR3 is 13 amino acids long. CDR3 coding DNA: TGTGCCACCGGGCGGACAGGGAACTACGAGCAGTACTTC. Its protein product is CATGRTGNYEQYF.

V is TRBV9 and J is TRBJ1-4; possible D gene TRBD1, 6 bases. CDR1 and CDR2 (germline): SGDLS, YYNGEE. There are 15 residues in the CDR3. The V end was cut by 1 base, the J end by 3 bases, with 10 bases between. CDR3 residues: CASSVRGTANEKLFF. CDR3 in DNA: TGTGCCAGCAGCGTAAGGGGGACGGCTAATGAAAAACTGTTTTTT.

The V call is TRBV21-1, the J call TRBJ2-7; TRBD1, the table's D call, was not compared with the DNA. TRBV21-1 is noted as a pseudogene. This CDR3 is built from 15 residues. CDR3 region: CASSKDRIVSYEQYF. CDR3 bases: TGTGCCAGCAGCAAAGACAGGATCGTGTCCTACGAGCAGTACTTC.

The gene calls are TRBV5-5 and TRBJ2-2; no clear D gene. Germline V lookup: CDR1 SGHKS, CDR2 YYEKEE (reference sequence). CDR3 length: 15 amino acids. V was trimmed by 1 base and J by 2 bases, leaving 9 bases between them. The CDR3 DNA sequence: TGTGCCAGCAGCTTGACAGTCGGTAACACCGGGGAGCTGTTTTTT. Translating it yields CASSLTVGNTGELFF.

The CDR3 region has the DNA TGTGCCAGTAGTGAACCACAGGGGGCGGACACCGGGGAGCTGTTTTTT. Translated: CASSEPQGADTGELFF. The chain uses TRBV19 and TRBJ2-2; 9 nucleotides match TRBD1. Unmatched junction bases numbered 7, after V lost 5 bases and J lost 3 bases. This CDR3 comprises 16 residues. Germline-derived CDR1 and CDR2 are LNHDA and SQIVND (reference sequence). The variable domain in full, with the rest retrieved from reference TRBV19 and TRBJ2-2, is DGGITQSPKYLFRKEGQNVTLSCEQNLNHDAMYWYRQDPGQGLRLIYYSQIVNDFQKGDIAEGYSVSREKKESFPLTVTSAQKNPTAFYLCASSEPQGADTGELFFGEGSRLTVL.